This TCR beta chain was recovered during a study of CD8+ T cells in alopecia areata. Study at large: In an open-label trial, patients got 5 to 10 mg tofacitinib twice daily. Tofacitinib therapy lasting 6 to 18 months was followed by 6 months off drug.

RNA extraction and reverse transcription yielded cDNA as sequencing template. Sequencing was performed with immunoSEQ multiplex PCR; in TCRdb, only in-frame clones are kept and a portion is missing. This table holds approximately 180,000 clones, 50% to 75% found once. Whole-study results and caveats: Normal skin's resident alphabeta T cells are also sequenced in scalp samples. Lesional tissue from the scalp (especially in alopecia totalis/universalis) showed higher clonality than normal scalp.

The germline V gene encodes CDR1 LNHDA and CDR2 SQIVND (reference sequence). Trimming cost V 10 bases and J 5 bases, with 20 bases left between them. This CDR3 spans 14 amino acids. There are many counts of this clone. Antigen unknown. The source of this sequence is a human donor with alopecia areata. The gene calls are TRBV19 and TRBJ1-2; D is possibly TRBD1 (5 bases). Sequenced material: CD4+ T cells sorted from blood, taken at week 0. Here the CDR3 reads CATTDLGRGYGYTF. DNA for the CDR3: TGTGCCACCACGGACCTGGGGCGAGGATATGGCTACACCTTC.